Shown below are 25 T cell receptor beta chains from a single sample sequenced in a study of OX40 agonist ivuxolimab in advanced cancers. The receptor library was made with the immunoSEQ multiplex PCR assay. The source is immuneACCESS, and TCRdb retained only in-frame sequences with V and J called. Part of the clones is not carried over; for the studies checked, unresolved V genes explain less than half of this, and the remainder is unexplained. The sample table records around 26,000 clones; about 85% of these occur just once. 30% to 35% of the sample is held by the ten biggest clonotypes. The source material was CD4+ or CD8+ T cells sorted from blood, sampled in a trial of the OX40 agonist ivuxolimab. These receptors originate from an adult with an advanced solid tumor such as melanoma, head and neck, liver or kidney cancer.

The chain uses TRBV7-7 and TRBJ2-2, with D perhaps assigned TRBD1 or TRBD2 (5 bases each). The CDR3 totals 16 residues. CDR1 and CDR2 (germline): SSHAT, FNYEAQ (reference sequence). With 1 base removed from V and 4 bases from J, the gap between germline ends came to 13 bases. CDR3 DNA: TGTGCCAGCAGCTTAGATGCCCCCGGGGCCACCGGGGAGCTGTTTTTT. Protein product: CASSLDAPGATGELFF.

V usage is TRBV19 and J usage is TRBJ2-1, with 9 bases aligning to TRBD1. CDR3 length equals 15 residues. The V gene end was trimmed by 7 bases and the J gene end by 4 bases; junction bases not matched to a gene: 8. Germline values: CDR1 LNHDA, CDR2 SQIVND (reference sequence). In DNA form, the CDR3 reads TGTGCCAGTACCATTGACAGGGGGGGGTACAATGAGCAGTTCTTC. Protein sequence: CASTIDRGGYNEQFF. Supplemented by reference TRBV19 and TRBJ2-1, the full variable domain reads DGGITQSPKYLFRKEGQNVTLSCEQNLNHDAMYWYRQDPGQGLRLIYYSQIVNDFQKGDIAEGYSVSREKKESFPLTVTSAQKNPTAFYLCASTIDRGGYNEQFFGPGTRLTVL.

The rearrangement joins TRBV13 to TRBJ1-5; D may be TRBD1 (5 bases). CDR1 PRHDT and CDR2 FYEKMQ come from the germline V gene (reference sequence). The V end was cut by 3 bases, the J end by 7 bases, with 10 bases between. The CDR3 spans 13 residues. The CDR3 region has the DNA TGTGCCAGCAGCTTGGGGGGAACGCAGCCCCAGCATTTT. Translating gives CASSLGGTQPQHF.

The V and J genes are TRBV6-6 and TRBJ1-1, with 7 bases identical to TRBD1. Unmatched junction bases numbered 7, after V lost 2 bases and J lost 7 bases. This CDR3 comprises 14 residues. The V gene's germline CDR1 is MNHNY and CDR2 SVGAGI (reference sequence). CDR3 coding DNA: TGTGCCAGCAGTTACCTCGCCCCAGGGGGTGAAGCTTTCTTT. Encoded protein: CASSYLAPGGEAFF.

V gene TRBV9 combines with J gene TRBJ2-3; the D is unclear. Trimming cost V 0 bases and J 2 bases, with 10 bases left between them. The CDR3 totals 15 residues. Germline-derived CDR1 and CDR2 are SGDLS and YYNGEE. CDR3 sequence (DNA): TGTGCCAGCAGCGTAGATTGGGGATCCACAGATACGCAGTATTTT. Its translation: CASSVDWGSTDTQYF.

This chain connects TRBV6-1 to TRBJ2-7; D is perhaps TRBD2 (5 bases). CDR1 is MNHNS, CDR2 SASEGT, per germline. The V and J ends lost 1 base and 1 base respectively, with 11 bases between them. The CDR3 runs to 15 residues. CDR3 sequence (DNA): TGTGCCAGCAGTGAAGAGAAACGGAGGTCCTACGAGCAGTACTTC. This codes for CASSEEKRRSYEQYF.

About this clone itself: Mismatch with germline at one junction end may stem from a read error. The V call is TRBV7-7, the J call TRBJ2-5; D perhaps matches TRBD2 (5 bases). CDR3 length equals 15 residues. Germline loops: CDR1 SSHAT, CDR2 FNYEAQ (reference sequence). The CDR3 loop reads CASSPSVGDQETQYF. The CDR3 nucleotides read TGTGCTAGCAGCCCCTCTGTCGGGGACCAAGAGACCCAGTACTTC.

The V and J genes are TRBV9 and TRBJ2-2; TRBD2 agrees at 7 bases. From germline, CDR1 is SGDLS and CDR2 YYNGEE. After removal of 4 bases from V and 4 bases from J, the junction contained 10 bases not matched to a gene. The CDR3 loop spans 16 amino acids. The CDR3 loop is CASSTLTSLATGELFF. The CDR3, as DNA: TGTGCCAGCAGCACCCTGACTAGCTTGGCCACCGGGGAGCTGTTTTTT.

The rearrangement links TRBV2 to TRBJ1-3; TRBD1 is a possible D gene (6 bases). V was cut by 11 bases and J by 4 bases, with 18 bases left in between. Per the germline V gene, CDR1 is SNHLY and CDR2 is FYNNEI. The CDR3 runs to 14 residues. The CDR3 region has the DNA TGTGCCGCCCTGGGGGGGCTTGAAGGAAACACCATATATTTT. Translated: CAALGGLEGNTIYF. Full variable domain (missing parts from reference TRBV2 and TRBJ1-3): EPEVTQTPSHQVTQMGQEVILRCVPISNHLYFYWYRQILGQKVEFLVSFYNNEISEKSEIFDDQFSVERPDGSNFTLKIRSTKLEDSAMYFCAALGGLEGNTIYFGEGSWLTVV.

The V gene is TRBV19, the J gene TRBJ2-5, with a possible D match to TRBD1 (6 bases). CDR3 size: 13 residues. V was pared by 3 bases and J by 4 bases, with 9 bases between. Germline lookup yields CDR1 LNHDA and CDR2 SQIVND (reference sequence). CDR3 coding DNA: TGTGCCAGTAGTATGTGGGGGCCAGAGACCCAGTACTTC. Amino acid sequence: CASSMWGPETQYF.

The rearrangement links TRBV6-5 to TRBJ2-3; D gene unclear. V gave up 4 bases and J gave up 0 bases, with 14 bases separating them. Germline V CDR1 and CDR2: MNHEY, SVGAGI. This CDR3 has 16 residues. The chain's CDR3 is CASSSPVGLSTDTQYF. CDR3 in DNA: TGTGCCAGCAGTTCCCCCGTGGGGTTGAGCACAGATACGCAGTATTTT.

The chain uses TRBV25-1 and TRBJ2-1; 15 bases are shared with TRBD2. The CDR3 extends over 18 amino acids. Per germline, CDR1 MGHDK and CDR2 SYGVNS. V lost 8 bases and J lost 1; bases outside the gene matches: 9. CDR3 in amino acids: CASLRPGLAGGSYNEQFF. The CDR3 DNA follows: TGTGCCAGCCTGAGACCGGGACTAGCGGGGGGTTCCTACAATGAGCAGTTCTTC.

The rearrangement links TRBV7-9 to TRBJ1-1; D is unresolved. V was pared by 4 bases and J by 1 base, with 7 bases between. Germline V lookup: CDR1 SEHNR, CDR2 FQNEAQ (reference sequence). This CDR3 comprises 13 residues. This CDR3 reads CASSSDTNTEAFF. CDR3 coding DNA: TGTGCCAGCAGCTCCGATACGAACACTGAAGCTTTCTTT.

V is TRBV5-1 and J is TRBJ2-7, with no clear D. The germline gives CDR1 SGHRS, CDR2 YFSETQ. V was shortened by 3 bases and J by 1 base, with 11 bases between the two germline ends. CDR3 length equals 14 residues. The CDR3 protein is CASSYFGKSYEQYF. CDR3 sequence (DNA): TGCGCCAGCAGCTATTTCGGCAAGTCCTACGAGCAGTACTTC.

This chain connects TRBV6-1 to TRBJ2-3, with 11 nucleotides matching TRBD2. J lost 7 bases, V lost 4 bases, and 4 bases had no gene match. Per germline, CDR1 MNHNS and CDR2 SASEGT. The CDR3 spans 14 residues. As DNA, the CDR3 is TGTGCCAGCAGTGTAGCGGGGGGGCTCTATACGCAGTATTTT. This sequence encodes CASSVAGGLYTQYF.

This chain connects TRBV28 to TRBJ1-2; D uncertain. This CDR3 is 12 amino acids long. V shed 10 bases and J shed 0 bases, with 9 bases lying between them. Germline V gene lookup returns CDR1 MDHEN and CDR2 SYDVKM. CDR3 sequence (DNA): TGTGCCACCCAGACAACTAACTATGGCTACACCTTC. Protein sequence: CATQTTNYGYTF.

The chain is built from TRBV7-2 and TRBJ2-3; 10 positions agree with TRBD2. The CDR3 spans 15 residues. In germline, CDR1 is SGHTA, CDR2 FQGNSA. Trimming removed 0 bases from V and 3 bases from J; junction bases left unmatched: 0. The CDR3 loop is CASSLAGLATDTQYF. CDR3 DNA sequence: TGTGCCAGCAGCTTAGCGGGACTAGCGACAGATACGCAGTATTTT.

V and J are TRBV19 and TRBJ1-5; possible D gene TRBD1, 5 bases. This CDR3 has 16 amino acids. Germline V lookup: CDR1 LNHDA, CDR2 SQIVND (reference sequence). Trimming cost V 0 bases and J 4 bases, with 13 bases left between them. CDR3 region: CASSIDQAQGNQPQHF. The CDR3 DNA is TGTGCCAGTAGTATAGATCAGGCCCAGGGAAATCAGCCCCAGCATTTT.

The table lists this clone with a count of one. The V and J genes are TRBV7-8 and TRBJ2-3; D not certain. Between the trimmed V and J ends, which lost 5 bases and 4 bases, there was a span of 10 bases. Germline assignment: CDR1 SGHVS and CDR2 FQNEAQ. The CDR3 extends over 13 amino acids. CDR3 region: CASSLRVPDTQYF. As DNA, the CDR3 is TGTGCCAGCAGCCTCCGGGTACCAGATACGCAGTATTTT.

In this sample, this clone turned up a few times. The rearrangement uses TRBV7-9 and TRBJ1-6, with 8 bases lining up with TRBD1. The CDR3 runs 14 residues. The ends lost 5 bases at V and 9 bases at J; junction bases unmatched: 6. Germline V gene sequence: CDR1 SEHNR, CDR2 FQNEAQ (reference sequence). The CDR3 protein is CASSPGQGRSPLHF. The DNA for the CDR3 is TGTGCCAGCAGCCCCGGACAGGGACGTTCACCCCTCCACTTT.

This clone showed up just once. The DNA of the CDR3 is TGTGCCAGCAGCTCGACAAGTGCGAACACCGGGGAGCTGTTTTTT. It yields the protein CASSSTSANTGELFF. The chain is built from TRBV5-4 and TRBJ2-2; unclear D gene. Trimming pared 3 bases from V and 0 bases from J, leaving 9 bases between. This CDR3 spans 15 amino acids. Germline V lookup: CDR1 SGHNT, CDR2 YYREEE (reference sequence). The variable domain in full, with the rest retrieved from reference TRBV5-4 and TRBJ2-2, is ETGVTQSPTHLIKTRGQQVTLRCSSQSGHNTVSWYQQALGQGPQFIFQYYREEENGRGNFPPRFSGLQFPNYSSELNVNALELDDSALYLCASSSTSANTGELFFGEGSRLTVL.

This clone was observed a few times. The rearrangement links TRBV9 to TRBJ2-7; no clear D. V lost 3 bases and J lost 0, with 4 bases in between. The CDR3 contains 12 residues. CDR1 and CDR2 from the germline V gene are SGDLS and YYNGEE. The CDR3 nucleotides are TGTGCCAGCAGCGGGGACTCCTACGAGCAGTACTTC. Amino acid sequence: CASSGDSYEQYF.

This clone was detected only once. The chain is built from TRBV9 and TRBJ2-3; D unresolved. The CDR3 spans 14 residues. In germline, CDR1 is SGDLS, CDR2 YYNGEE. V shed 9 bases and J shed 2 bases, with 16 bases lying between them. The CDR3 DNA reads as TGTGCCACCCTTAGCCGAATACCCACAGATACGCAGTATTTT. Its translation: CATLSRIPTDTQYF.

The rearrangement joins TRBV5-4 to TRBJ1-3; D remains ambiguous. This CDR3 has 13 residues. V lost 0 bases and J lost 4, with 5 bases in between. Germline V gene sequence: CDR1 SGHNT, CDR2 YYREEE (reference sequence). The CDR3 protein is CASSLAPGNTIYF. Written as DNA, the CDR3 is TGTGCCAGCAGCTTGGCCCCGGGAAACACCATATATTTT.

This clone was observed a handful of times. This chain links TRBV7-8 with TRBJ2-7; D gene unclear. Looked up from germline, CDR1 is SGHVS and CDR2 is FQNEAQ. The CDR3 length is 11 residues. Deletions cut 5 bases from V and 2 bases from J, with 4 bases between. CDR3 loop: CASSQAYEQYF. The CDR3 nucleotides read TGTGCCAGCAGCCAAGCCTACGAGCAGTACTTC.